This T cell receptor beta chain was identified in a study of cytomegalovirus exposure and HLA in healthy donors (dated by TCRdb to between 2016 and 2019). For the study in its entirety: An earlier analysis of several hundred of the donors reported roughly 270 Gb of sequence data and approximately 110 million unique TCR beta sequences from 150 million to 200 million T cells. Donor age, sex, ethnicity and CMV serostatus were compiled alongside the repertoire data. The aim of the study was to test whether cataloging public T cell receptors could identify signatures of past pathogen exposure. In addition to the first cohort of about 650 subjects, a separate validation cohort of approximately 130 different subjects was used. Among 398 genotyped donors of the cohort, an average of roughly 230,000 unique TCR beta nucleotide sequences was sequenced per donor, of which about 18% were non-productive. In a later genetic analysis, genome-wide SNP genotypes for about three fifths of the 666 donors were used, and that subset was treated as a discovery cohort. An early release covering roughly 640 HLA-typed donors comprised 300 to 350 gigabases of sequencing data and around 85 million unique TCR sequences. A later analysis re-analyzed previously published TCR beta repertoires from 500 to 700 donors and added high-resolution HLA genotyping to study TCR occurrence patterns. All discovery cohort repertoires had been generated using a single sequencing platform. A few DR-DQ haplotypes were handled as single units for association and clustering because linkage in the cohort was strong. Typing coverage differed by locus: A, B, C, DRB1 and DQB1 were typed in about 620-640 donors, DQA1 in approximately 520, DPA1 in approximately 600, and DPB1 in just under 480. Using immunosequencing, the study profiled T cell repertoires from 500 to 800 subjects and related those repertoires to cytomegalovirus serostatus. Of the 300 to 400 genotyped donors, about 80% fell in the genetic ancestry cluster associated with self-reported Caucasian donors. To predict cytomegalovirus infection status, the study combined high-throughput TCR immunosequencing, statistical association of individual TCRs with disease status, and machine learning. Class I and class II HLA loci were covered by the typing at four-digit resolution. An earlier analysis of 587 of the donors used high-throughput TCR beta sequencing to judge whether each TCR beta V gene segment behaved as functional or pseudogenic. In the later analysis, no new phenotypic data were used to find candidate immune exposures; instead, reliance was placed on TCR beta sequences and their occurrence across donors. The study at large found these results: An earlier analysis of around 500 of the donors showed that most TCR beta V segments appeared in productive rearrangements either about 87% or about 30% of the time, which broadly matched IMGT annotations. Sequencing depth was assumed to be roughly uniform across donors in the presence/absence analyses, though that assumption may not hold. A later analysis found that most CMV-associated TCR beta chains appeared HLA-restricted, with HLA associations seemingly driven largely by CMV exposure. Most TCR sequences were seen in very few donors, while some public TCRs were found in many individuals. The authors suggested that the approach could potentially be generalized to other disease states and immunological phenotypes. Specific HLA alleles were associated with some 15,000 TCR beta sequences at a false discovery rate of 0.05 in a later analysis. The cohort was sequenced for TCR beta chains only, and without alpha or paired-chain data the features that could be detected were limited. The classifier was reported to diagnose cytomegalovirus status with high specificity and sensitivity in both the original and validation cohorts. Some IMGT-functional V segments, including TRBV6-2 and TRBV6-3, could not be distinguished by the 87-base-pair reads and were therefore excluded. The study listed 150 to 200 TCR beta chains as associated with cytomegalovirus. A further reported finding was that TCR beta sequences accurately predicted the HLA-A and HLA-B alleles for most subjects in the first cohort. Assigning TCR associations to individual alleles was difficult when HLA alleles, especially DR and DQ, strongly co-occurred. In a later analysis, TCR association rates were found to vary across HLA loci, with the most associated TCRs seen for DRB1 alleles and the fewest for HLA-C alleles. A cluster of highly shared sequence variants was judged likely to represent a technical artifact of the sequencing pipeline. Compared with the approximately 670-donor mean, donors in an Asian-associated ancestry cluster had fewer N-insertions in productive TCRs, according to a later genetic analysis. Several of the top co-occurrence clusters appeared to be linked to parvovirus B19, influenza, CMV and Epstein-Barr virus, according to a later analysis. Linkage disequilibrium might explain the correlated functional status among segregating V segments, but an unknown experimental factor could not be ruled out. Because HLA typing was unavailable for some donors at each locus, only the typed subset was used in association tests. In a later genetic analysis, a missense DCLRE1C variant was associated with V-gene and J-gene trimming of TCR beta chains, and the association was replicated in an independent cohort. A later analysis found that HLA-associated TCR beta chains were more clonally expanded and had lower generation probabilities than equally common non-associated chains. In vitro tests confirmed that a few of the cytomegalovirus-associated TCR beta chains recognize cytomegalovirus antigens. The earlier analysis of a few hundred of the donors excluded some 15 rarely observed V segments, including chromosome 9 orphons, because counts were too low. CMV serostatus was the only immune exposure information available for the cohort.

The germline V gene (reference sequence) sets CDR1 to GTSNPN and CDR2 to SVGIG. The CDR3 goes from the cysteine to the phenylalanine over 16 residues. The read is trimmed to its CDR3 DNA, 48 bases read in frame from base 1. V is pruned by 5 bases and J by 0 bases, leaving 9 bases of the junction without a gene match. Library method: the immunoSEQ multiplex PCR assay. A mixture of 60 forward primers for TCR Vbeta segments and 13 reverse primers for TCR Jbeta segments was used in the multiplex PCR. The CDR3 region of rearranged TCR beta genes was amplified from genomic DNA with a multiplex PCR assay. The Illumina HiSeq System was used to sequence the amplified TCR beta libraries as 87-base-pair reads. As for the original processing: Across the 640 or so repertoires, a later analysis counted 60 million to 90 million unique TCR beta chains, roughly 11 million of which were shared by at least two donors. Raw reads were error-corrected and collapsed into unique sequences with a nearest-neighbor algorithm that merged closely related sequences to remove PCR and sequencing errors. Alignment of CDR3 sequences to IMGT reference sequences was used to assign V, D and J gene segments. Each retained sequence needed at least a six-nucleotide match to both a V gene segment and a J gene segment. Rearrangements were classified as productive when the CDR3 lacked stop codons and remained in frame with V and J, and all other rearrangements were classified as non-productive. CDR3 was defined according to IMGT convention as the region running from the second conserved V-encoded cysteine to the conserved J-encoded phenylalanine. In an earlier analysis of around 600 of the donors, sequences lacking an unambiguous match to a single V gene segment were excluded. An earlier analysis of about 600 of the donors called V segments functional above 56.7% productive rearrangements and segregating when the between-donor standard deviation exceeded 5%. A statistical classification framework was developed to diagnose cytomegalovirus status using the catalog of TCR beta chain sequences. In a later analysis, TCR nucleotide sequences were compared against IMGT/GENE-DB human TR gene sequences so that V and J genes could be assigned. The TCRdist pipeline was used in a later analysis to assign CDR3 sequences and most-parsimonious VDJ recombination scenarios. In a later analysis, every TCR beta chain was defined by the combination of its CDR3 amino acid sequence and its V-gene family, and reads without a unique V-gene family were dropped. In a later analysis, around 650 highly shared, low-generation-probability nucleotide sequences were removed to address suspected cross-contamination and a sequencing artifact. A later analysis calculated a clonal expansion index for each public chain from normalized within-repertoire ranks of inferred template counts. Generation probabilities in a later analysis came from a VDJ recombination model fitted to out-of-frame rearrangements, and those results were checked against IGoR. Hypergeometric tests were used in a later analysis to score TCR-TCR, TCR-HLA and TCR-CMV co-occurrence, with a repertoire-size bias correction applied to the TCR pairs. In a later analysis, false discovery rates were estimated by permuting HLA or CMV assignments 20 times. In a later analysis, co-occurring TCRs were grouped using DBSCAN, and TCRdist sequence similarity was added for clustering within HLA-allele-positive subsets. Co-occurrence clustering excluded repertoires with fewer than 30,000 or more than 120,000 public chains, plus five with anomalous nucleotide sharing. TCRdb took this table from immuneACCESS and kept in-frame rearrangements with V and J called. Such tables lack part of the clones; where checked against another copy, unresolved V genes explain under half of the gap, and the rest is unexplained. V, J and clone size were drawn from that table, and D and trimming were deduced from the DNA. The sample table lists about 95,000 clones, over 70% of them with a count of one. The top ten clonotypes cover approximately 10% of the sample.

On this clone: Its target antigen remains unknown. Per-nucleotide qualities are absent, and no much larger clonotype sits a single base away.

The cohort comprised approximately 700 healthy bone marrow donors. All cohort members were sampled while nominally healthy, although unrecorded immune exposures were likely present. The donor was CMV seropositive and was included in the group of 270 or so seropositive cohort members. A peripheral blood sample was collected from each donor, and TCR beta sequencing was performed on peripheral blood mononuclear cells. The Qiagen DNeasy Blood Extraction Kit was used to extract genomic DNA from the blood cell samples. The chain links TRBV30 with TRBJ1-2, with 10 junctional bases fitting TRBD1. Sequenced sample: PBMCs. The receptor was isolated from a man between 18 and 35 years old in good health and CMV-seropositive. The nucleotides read TGTGCCTGGGGGACAGGGGAGGCTTTAACTAACTATGGCTACACCTTC. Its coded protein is CAWGTGEALTNYGYTF.